These 5 T cell receptor beta chains came from one sample sequenced in a study of cytomegalovirus exposure and HLA in healthy donors. The PCR used 60 Vbeta and 13 Jbeta primers. Method: immunoSEQ multiplex PCR; TCRdb's copy keeps in-frame clones and lacks some. The sample has some 95,000 clones; approximately 72% are singletons. Material: PBMCs. The receptor source for this set is a woman aged 40 to 49 in good health and CMV-seropositive.

The rearrangement links TRBV5-4 to TRBJ1-2; D is possibly TRBD1 (6 bases). The CDR3 sequence is 12 residues long. Germline V gives CDR1 SGHNT, CDR2 YYREEE (reference sequence). V lost 1 base, J lost 7 bases, and 8 bases lay in between. This CDR3 is CASSLTGSGYTF. The CDR3 DNA reads TGTGCCAGCAGCTTGACAGGGAGTGGCTACACCTTC.

The chain carries TRBV2 and TRBJ1-1; TRBD1 aligns across 7 bases. CDR3 size: 13 residues. Germline V CDR1 and CDR2: SNHLY, FYNNEI. The V gene end was trimmed by 7 bases and the J gene end by 4 bases; junction bases not matched to a gene: 6. The DNA for the CDR3 is TGTGCCAGCATTACAGGGGAGAGCACTGAAGCTTTCTTT. It is translated as CASITGESTEAFF. Full variable domain (missing parts from reference TRBV2 and TRBJ1-1): EPEVTQTPSHQVTQMGQEVILRCVPISNHLYFYWYRQILGQKVEFLVSFYNNEISEKSEIFDDQFSVERPDGSNFTLKIRSTKLEDSAMYFCASITGESTEAFFGQGTRLTVV.

This rearrangement joins TRBV19 to TRBJ2-7; possible D gene TRBD1, 5 bases. Trimming stripped 2 bases from V and 0 bases from J, with 11 bases between. In germline, CDR1 is LNHDA, CDR2 SQIVND (reference sequence). This CDR3 has 15 residues. The CDR3 here is CASSIQGYSSYEQYF. CDR3 coding DNA: TGTGCCAGTAGTATACAGGGTTACAGCTCCTACGAGCAGTACTTC.

The V gene is TRBV29-1, the J gene TRBJ1-2, with D perhaps TRBD1 (5 bases). This CDR3 region has 12 residues. Per the germline V gene, CDR1 is SQVTM and CDR2 is ANQGSEA. Between the trimmed V and J ends, which lost 1 base and 8 bases, there was a span of 11 bases. CDR3 DNA: TGCAGCGTTGAAGCAGGGTCGAAAGGCTACACCTTC. It yields the protein CSVEAGSKGYTF.

This clone was detected a few times. This rearrangement joins TRBV28 to TRBJ2-3; 7 nucleotides align to TRBD1. CDR3 length equals 18 residues. With 6 bases clipped from V and 4 bases from J, the junction kept 19 bases outside the gene matches. Germline loops: CDR1 MDHEN, CDR2 SYDVKM. DNA of the CDR3: TGTGCCAGCAGCGGACTCGGGGTGACAGGGTGGGTTTCAGATACGCAGTATTTT. Translation: CASSGLGVTGWVSDTQYF.